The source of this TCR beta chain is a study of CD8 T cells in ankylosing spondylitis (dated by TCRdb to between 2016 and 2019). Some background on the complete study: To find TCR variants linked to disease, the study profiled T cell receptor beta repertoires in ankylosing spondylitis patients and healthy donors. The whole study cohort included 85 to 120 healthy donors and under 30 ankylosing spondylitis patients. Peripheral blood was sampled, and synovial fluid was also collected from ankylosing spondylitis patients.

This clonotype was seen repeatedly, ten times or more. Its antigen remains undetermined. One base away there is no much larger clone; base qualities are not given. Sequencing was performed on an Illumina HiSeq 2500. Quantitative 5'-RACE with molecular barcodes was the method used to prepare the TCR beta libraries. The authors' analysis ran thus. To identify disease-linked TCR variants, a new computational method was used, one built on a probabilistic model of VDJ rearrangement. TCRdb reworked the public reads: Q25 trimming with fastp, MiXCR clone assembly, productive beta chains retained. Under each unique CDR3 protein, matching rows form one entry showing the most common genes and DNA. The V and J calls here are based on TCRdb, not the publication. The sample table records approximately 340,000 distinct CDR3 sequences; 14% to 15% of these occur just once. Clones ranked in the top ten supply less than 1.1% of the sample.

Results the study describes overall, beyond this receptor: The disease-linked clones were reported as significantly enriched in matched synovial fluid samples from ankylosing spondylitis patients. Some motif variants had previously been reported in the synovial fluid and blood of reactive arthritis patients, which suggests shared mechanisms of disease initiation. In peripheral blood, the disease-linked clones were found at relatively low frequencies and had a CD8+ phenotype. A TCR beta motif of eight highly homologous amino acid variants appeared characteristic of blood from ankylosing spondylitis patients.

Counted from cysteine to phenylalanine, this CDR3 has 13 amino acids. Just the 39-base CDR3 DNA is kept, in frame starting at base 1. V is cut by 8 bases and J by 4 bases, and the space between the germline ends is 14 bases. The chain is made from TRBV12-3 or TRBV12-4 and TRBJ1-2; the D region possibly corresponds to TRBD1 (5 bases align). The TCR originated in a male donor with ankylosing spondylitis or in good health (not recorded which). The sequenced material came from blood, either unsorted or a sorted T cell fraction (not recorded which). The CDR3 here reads CASEGGGRYGYTF. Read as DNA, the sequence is TGTGCCAGCGAGGGTGGGGGTCGCTATGGCTACACCTTC.